This T cell receptor beta chain was profiled in a study of blood T cell repertoires in COVID-19. Across the study: T cells, B-cell-depleted T cells, or PBMCs provided the cDNA or gDNA that served as material.

This clone was observed once. Those enrolled, adults aged roughly 18 to 90 years, came from roughly 22 US areas. The CDR3 totals 15 residues. The ends were cut back, 0 bases at V and 2 bases at J, with 9 bases in the middle. From germline, CDR1 is SGHNT and CDR2 YYREEE (reference sequence). In the original analysis: Using reference gene primer amplification, nucleated cell counts were estimated. The data were produced by immunoSEQ multiplex PCR, yet TCRdb's version contains in-frame clones alone and is incomplete. That table furnishes V, J and clone size, whereas the DNA furnished D and trimming. The sample has roughly 290,000 clones; approximately 85% are singletons.

What was sequenced was PBMCs or T cells enriched from blood (not recorded which). This TCR came from a man aged 25 to 45 who had recovered from COVID-19. The V gene is TRBV5-4, the J gene TRBJ1-5; D remains unclear. CDR3 loop: CASSLAPGGNQPQHF. The DNA of the CDR3 is TGTGCCAGCAGCTTGGCCCCGGGTGGCAATCAGCCCCAGCATTTT.